This T cell receptor beta chain appears in the sequencing data of a study of blood T cell repertoires in COVID-19. With 6 bases removed from V and 0 bases from J, the gap between germline ends came to 22 bases. This CDR3 comprises 17 residues. Per the germline V gene, CDR1 is SGHRS and CDR2 is YFSETQ. Generated by immunoSEQ multiplex PCR, the TCRdb table keeps only in-frame clones and is missing some. The table shows fewer than 130,000 clones, with roughly four fifths occurring only once. Input material: peripheral blood. The TCR sequence derives from a man between 65 and 79 years old with active or convalescent COVID-19. The chain combines TRBV5-1 with TRBJ2-7, with a tentative D call TRBD2 (5 bases). The CDR3: CASTPHRDSVISYEQYF. The CDR3 nucleotides read TGCGCCAGCACCCCCCACAGAGATAGCGTAATCTCCTACGAGCAGTACTTC.